This T cell receptor (beta chain) derives from a study of follicular helper T cells after annual influenza vaccination. Time point: 2013-2014 season, 7 days after vaccination. Repertoires were generated with immunoSEQ multiplex PCR, while TCRdb's copy carries only in-frame clones and drops some. The sample has a few thousand clones; roughly nine tenths are singletons. V lost 0 bases, J lost 7 bases, and 18 bases lay in between. The CDR3 covers 16 residues. Germline V gene sequence: CDR1 LNHNV, CDR2 YYDKDF (reference sequence). This TCR was recovered from an adult who received the influenza vaccine. The chain joins TRBV15 to TRBJ1-1; maybe TRBD1 (5 bases). The sequences come from CXCR5+ CD38- circulating T follicular helper cells from blood, collected 7 days after influenza vaccination. Subset of the sample: circulating Tfh, non-naive CD4+CXCR5+PD-1+ (ICOS+CD38+ or ICOS-CD38-). CDR3 residues: CATSRDRSRDRSEAFF. DNA of the CDR3: TGTGCCACCAGCAGAGATCGTTCCAGGGATCGGAGTGAAGCTTTCTTT. The full variable domain, completed using reference TRBV15 and TRBJ1-1, is DAMVIQNPRYQVTQFGKPVTLSCSQTLNHNVMYWYQQKSSQAPKLLFHYYDKDFNNEADTPDNFQSRRPNTSFCFLDIRSPGLGDTAMYLCATSRDRSRDRSEAFFGQGTRLTVV.